The next 11 T cell receptor beta chains were all read from a single sample in a study of vaccination effects on CD4 cells after COVID-19. Antigen-specific CD4+ T cells were first expanded with viral peptide pools by the ViraFEST assay and only then sequenced. A roughly 10-day culture period preceded the isolation of CD4+ T cells. Sequencing used immunoSEQ multiplex PCR; TCRdb keeps in-frame clones, though not all of them. The sample consists of just over 20,000 clones, around three quarters of them appearing once. These TCRs are of unknown antigen specificity. Sample: CD4+ T cells from PBMCs cultured with HCoV-229E spike peptides, taken before COVID-19 vaccination. The receptor source for this set is a human donor who received a COVID-19 vaccine.

The genes are TRBV11-2 and TRBJ1-1; perhaps TRBD1 as D (6 bases). Germline lookup yields CDR1 SGHAT and CDR2 FQNNGV. Trimming shortened V by 5 bases and J by 4 bases, and 14 bases separated the two germline ends. The CDR3 totals 14 residues. The CDR3 DNA follows: TGTGCCAGCAGCCCACCGACAGGCGGCACTGAAGCTTTCTTT. It codes for CASSPPTGGTEAFF.

The rearrangement joins TRBV18 to TRBJ2-7, with TRBD2 matching over 7 bases. V shed 3 bases and J 4 bases; nucleotides not matched to a gene: 9. This CDR3 comprises 15 residues. Germline loops: CDR1 KGHSH, CDR2 LQKENI. Here the CDR3 DNA reads TGTGCCAGCTCACCCCCGGGACTAACTCAATACGAGCAGTACTTC. It encodes CASSPPGLTQYEQYF.

The CDR3 nucleotides are TGTGCCAGCAGCTTAGGCCAGACCAGCACAGATACGCAGTATTTT. Its protein is CASSLGQTSTDTQYF. V is TRBV11-3 and J is TRBJ2-3; D gene uncertain. The V end lost 1 base, the J end lost 0 bases, and 8 bases lay between the germline ends. The germline V gene encodes CDR1 SGHNT and CDR2 YENEEA. The CDR3 loop spans 15 amino acids.

The genes are TRBV19 and TRBJ2-1; 14 bases match TRBD2. The germline gives CDR1 LNHDA, CDR2 SQIVND (reference sequence). V shed 7 bases and J 6 bases; nucleotides not matched to a gene: 11. The CDR3 is 17 residues long. CDR3 DNA sequence: TGTGCCAGTACCCTCCGGGGACTAGCGGGAGTCCTCAATGAGCAGTTCTTC. Amino acid sequence: CASTLRGLAGVLNEQFF.

The rearrangement links TRBV27 to TRBJ2-1; D tentatively reads TRBD1 or TRBD2 (7 bases each). Per germline, CDR1 MNHEY and CDR2 SMNVEV (reference sequence). The CDR3 is 17 amino acids. Trimming cost V 6 bases and J 1 base, with 19 bases left between them. CDR3 coding DNA: TGTGCCAGCAGCTCCTCCCGACAGGGAGGGTCCTACAATGAGCAGTTCTTC. Translating gives CASSSSRQGGSYNEQFF.

The chain has TRBV3-1 (or the pseudogene TRBV3-2) and TRBJ1-2; the D gene is possibly TRBD1 (6 bases). V gave up 4 bases and J gave up 4 bases, with 13 bases separating them. Per the germline V gene, CDR1 is LGHDT and CDR2 is YNNKEL (reference sequence). CDR3 length: 14 amino acids. The CDR3 is CASSLSDSTYGYTF. The CDR3 nucleotides read TGTGCCAGCAGCCTATCGGACAGTACCTATGGCTACACCTTC.

The V call is TRBV7-2, the J call TRBJ2-5; possibly TRBD2 for D (6 bases). The V gene's germline CDR1 is SGHTA and CDR2 FQGNSA. The CDR3 is 15 residues long. Trimming took off 3 bases at V and 0 bases at J, with 11 bases between the two ends. The CDR3 nucleotides are TGTGCCAGCAGCTTTGGAGGGTGGTACCAAGAGACCCAGTACTTC. Translation: CASSFGGWYQETQYF.

The chain carries TRBV18 and TRBJ2-7; 9 bases map to TRBD1. CDR1 is KGHSH, CDR2 LQKENI, per germline. V was pared by 3 bases and J by 9 bases, with 6 bases of the junction left unmatched. This CDR3 is 13 amino acids long. The CDR3 here is CASSPDRGIMQYF. The DNA for the CDR3 is TGTGCCAGCTCACCCGACAGGGGGATAATGCAGTACTTC.

The chain is built from TRBV19 and TRBJ1-1, with D unclear. V was shortened by 5 bases and J by 0 bases, with 16 bases between the two germline ends. The CDR3 spans 16 residues. The germline CDR1 and CDR2 sequences are LNHDA and SQIVND (reference sequence). CDR3 amino acids: CASSAPPGAMNTEAFF. The CDR3 DNA is TGTGCCAGTAGTGCCCCCCCGGGAGCCATGAACACTGAAGCTTTCTTT. The whole variable domain, filled in from reference TRBV19 and TRBJ1-1, reads DGGITQSPKYLFRKEGQNVTLSCEQNLNHDAMYWYRQDPGQGLRLIYYSQIVNDFQKGDIAEGYSVSREKKESFPLTVTSAQKNPTAFYLCASSAPPGAMNTEAFFGQGTRLTVV.

This chain links TRBV6-4 with TRBJ2-3; 9 bases map to TRBD1. The CDR3 sequence is 13 residues long. V dropped 8 bases and J dropped 2; count of bases not matched to a gene: 2. CDR1 and CDR2 from the germline V gene are MRHNA and SNTAGT. The CDR3 here is CASRDRDTDTQYF. In DNA, the CDR3 is TGTGCCAGCCGGGACAGGGACACAGATACGCAGTATTTT.

The rearrangement joins TRBV5-1 to TRBJ2-7; 8 bases map to TRBD1. J lost 2 bases, V lost 0 bases, and 4 bases had no gene match. From germline, CDR1 is SGHRS and CDR2 YFSETQ. The CDR3 has 15 residues. In DNA, the CDR3 is TGCGCCAGCAGCTTGGCCGGACAGGGTCCCTACGAGCAGTACTTC. Its protein product is CASSLAGQGPYEQYF.